This T cell receptor beta chain was identified in a study of blood T cell repertoires in COVID-19. Individuals drawn from 20 to 30 US areas were roughly 18 to 89 years old. Produced via immunoSEQ multiplex PCR; TCRdb's table is partial and in-frame only. In the table there are approximately 140,000 clones, more than 70% of which are singletons. The J segment lost 4 bases and the V segment lost 0 bases, leaving 8 bases of the junction unmatched. This CDR3 region has 16 residues. Germline CDR1 is SGHRS and CDR2 is YFSETQ. V gene TRBV5-1 combines with J gene TRBJ1-1, with 8 bases that match TRBD1. This sequence was found in a middle-aged man with acute COVID-19. The sample comprised PBMCs or T cells enriched from blood (not recorded which). CDR3 sequence (DNA): TGCGCCAGCAGCTTGGGGCAGGGGGCTGGCGGCACTGAAGCTTTCTTT. Translating it yields CASSLGQGAGGTEAFF. The full variable domain, its missing parts supplied by reference TRBV5-1 and TRBJ1-1, is KAGVTQTPRYLIKTRGQQVTLSCSPISGHRSVSWYQQTPGQGLQFLFEYFSETQRNKGNFPGRFSGRQFSNSRSEMNVSTLELGDSALYLCASSLGQGAGGTEAFFGQGTRLTVV.